Following are 6 T cell receptor beta chains from one sample sequenced in a study of response to subunit inactivated influenza vaccine. TCRdb re-derived calls from the RT-PCR reads in MiXCR, one entry per CDR3 protein. Among about 610,000 distinct CDR3 sequences listed, 12% to 15% were seen once. Sequences were derived from PBMCs from blood, sampled 12 days after vaccination. The source is a man aged 50 or older who received an inactivated influenza vaccine.

V gene TRBV23-1 combines with J gene TRBJ1-5; no clear D. TRBV23-1 is an ORF, with its function uncertain. The length of the CDR3 is 15 residues. V gave up 0 bases and J gave up 2 bases, with 8 bases separating them. The CDR3 region is CASSQSTARNQPQHF. The CDR3 coding sequence is TGCGCCAGCAGTCAATCGACGGCTCGCAATCAGCCCCAGCATTTT.

The chain couples TRBV24-1 to TRBJ2-3, with D unresolved. Per the germline V gene, CDR1 is KGHDR and CDR2 is SFDVKD. Trimming removed 5 bases at V and 1 base at J, with 6 bases between. CDR3 size: 13 residues. The CDR3: CATSGPGTDTQYF. The CDR3 region has the DNA TGTGCCACCAGTGGTCCCGGCACAGATACGCAGTATTTT.

This clonotype has ten or more counts. V gene TRBV11-2 combines with J gene TRBJ1-2, with 7 bases identical to TRBD1. The V gene end was trimmed by 3 bases and the J gene end by 6 bases; junction bases not matched to a gene: 10. The CDR3 sequence is 15 residues long. CDR1 and CDR2 from the germline V gene are SGHAT and FQNNGV. This CDR3 reads CASSLGQLVWDGYTF. In DNA, the CDR3 is TGTGCCAGCAGCTTGGGACAGCTCGTATGGGATGGCTACACCTTC.

This rearrangement joins TRBV7-6 to TRBJ2-2; maybe TRBD2 (5 bases). The CDR3 sequence is 16 residues long. Germline CDR1 SGHVS, CDR2 FNYEAQ. V lost 0 bases and J 3 bases, leaving 11 bases between the germline ends. The CDR3 region is CASSLAAAGDTGELFF. Written as DNA, the CDR3 is TGTGCCAGCAGCTTAGCTGCCGCCGGGGACACCGGGGAGCTGTTTTTT.

This rearrangement joins TRBV7-2 to TRBJ2-7, with 7 bases that match TRBD1. Germline CDR1 reads SGHTA; CDR2 reads FQGNSA. Trimming at V came to 4 bases and at J to 6 bases, leaving 12 bases not matched to a gene. The CDR3 length is 15 residues. CDR3: CASSSPNRGFSEQYF. CDR3 nucleotides: TGTGCCAGCAGCTCACCCAACAGGGGCTTTTCCGAGCAGTACTTC.

This clonotype was seen a handful of times. This chain links TRBV6-2 or TRBV6-3 with TRBJ1-5, with a possible D match to TRBD1 (5 bases). Trimming cost V 5 bases and J 3 bases, with 11 bases left between them. From germline, CDR1 is MNHEY and CDR2 SVGEGT. The CDR3 length is 14 residues. The DNA for the CDR3 is TGTGCCAGCAGTGTATCCAGGGACAATCAGCCCCAGCATTTT. Protein sequence: CASSVSRDNQPQHF.